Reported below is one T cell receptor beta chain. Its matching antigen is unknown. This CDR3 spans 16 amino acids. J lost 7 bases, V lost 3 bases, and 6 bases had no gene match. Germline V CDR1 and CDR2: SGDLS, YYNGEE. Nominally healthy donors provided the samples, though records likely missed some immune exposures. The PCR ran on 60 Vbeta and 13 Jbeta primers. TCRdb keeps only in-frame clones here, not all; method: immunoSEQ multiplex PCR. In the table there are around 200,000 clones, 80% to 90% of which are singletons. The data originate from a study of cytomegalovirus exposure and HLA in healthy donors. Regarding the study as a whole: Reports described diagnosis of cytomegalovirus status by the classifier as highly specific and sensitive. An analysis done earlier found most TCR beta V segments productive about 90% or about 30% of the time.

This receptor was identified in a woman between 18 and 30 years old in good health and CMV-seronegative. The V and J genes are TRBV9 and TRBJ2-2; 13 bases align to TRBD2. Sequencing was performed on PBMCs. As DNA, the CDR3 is TGTGCCAGCAGCGGCCAGGGACTAGCGGGAAACGGGGAGCTGTTTTTT. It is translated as CASSGQGLAGNGELFF.